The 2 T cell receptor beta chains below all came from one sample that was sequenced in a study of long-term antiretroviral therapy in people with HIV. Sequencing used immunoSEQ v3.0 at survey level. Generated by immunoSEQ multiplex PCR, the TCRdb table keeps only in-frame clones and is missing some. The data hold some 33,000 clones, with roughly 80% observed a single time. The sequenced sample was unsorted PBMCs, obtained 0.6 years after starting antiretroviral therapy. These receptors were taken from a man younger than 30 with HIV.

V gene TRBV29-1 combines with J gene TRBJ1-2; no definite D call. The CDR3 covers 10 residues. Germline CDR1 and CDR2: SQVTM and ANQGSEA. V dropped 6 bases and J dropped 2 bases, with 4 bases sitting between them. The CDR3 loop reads CSVDNYGYTF. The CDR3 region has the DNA TGCAGCGTGGACAACTATGGCTACACCTTC.

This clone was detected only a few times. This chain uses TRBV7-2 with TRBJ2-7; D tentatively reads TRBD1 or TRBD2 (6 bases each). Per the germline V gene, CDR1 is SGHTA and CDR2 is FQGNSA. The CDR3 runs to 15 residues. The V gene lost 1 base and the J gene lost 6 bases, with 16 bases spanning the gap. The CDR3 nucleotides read TGTGCCAGCAGCTTAGGGCCGGGGGCGCAAGCCGAGCAGTACTTC. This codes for CASSLGPGAQAEQYF.